This paragraph covers one T cell receptor (beta chain) sequence. Antigen unknown. The record originates from a study of shared clonotypes between healthy human individuals. At the level of the study: Each donor's CD4 naive and CD4 memory cells filled three plates apiece, CD8 naive two, and CD8 memory one.

CD45RO-negative CD8 cells positively selected for CCR7 made up the naive population, which excluded terminally differentiated effector memory CD45RA+ cells. Genomic DNA belonging to each subset was distributed in equal measure over several immunoSEQ plates. Repertoires were generated with immunoSEQ multiplex PCR, while TCRdb's copy carries only in-frame clones and drops some. The table has about 2 million clones, about 94% seen once. Overall study results and limits: Sampling included only blood; tissue repertoires likely differ.

This CDR3 has 13 amino acids. CDR1 SEHNR and CDR2 FQNEAQ come from the germline V gene (reference sequence). Trimming removed 5 bases at V and 4 bases at J, with 11 bases between. The chain employs TRBV7-9 and TRBJ2-5; D remains ambiguous. Specimen: naive CD8+ T cells sorted from blood. This receptor was identified in a man younger than 35 in good health. The CDR3 region is CASSPEAGETQYF. For the CDR3, the DNA is TGTGCCAGCAGCCCTGAGGCTGGAGAGACCCAGTACTTC.